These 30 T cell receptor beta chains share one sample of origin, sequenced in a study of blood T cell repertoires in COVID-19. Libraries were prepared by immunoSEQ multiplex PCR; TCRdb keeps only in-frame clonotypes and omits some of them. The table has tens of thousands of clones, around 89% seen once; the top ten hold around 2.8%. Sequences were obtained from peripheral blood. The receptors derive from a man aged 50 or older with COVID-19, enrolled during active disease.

The CDR3 DNA sequence: TGTGCCAGCCTTCGACAGAACACTGAAGCTTTCTTT. Its protein is CASLRQNTEAFF. The chain has TRBV18 and TRBJ1-1; D call uncertain. CDR1 KGHSH and CDR2 LQKENI come from the germline V gene. CDR3 length: 12 residues. V shed 8 bases and J shed 1 base, with 8 bases lying between them.

The CDR3 spells CASTPKGTGNEKLFF. The CDR3 DNA reads as TGTGCCAGTACCCCGAAGGGAACAGGGAATGAAAAACTGTTTTTT. The chain has TRBV19 and TRBJ1-4, with D perhaps matching TRBD1 (6 bases). V lost 7 bases and J 5 bases, leaving 17 bases between the germline ends. Germline V lookup: CDR1 LNHDA, CDR2 SQIVND (reference sequence). The CDR3 length is 15 residues.

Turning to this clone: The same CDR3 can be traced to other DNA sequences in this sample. For the CDR3, the DNA is TGTGCCAGCAGCTTAGGACAGAACTATGGCTACACCTTC. Protein: CASSLGQNYGYTF. This chain links TRBV7-9 with TRBJ1-2; tentative D call: TRBD1 (5 bases). Germline V CDR1 and CDR2: SEHNR, FQNEAQ (reference sequence). V was cut by 1 base and J by 2 bases, with 5 bases left in between. This CDR3 is built from 13 residues.

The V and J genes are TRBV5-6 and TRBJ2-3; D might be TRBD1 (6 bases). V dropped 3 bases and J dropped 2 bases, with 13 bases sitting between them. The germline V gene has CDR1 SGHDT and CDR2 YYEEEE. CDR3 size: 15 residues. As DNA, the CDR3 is TGTGCCAGCAGCTCGGAAGGACAGTTCACAGATACGCAGTATTTT. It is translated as CASSSEGQFTDTQYF.

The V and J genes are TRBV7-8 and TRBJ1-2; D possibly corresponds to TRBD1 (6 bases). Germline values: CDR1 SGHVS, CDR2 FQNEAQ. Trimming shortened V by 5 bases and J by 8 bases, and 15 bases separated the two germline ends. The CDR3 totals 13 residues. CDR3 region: CASSPLGGVGYTF. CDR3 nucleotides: TGTGCCAGCAGCCCGCTAGGGGGAGTGGGCTACACCTTC.

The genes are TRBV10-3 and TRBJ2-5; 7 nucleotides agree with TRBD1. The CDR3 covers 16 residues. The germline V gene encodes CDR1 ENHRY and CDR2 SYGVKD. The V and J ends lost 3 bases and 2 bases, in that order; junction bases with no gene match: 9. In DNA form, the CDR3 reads TGTGCCATCAGTGAATCGCCACCGGGACAGCAAGAGACCCAGTACTTC. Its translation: CAISESPPGQQETQYF.

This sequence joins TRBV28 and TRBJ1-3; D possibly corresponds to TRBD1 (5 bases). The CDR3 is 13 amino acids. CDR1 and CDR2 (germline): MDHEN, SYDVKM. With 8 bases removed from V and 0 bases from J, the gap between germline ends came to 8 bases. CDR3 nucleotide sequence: TGTGCCAGCTCGGGGGACTCTGGAAACACCATATATTTT. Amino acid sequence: CASSGDSGNTIYF. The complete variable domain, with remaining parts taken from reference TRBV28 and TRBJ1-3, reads DVKVTQSSRYLVKRTGEKVFLECVQDMDHENMFWYRQDPGLGLRLIYFSYDVKMKEKGDIPEGYSVSREKKERFSLILESASTNQTSMYLCASSGDSGNTIYFGEGSWLTVV.

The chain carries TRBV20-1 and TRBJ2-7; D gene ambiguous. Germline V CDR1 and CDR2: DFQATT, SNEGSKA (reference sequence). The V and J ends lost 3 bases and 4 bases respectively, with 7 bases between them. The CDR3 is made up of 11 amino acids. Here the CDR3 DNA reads TGCAGTGCTAGGGAACAGTACGAGCAGTACTTC. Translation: CSAREQYEQYF.

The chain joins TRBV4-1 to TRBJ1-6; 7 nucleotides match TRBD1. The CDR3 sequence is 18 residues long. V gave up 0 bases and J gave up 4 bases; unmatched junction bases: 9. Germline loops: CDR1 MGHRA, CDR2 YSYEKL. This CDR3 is CASSQDTGTVVYNSPLHF. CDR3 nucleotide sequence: TGCGCCAGCAGCCAAGATACTGGGACAGTAGTTTATAATTCACCCCTCCACTTT.

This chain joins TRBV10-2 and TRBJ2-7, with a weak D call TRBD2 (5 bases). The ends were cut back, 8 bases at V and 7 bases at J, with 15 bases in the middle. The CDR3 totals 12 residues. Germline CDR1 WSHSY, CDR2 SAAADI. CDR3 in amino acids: CASGIDSGEQYF. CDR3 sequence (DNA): TGCGCCAGCGGCATAGACTCGGGAGAGCAGTACTTC.

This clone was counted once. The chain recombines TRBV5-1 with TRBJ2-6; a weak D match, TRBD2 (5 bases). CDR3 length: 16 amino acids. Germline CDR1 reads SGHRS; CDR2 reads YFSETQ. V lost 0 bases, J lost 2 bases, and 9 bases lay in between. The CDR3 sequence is CASSLVARPGANVLTF. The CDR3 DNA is TGCGCCAGCAGCTTGGTAGCGAGACCTGGGGCCAACGTCCTGACTTTC.

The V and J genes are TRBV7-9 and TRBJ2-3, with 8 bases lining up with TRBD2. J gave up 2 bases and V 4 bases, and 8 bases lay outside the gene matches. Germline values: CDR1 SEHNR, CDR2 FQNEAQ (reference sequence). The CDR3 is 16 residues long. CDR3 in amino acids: CASSSLAGGNTDTQYF. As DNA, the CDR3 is TGTGCCAGCAGCTCCCTGGCGGGGGGAAACACAGATACGCAGTATTTT.

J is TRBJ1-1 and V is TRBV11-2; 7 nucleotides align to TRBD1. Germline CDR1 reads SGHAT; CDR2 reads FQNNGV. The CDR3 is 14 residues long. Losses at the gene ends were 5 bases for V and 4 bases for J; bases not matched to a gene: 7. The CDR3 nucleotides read TGTGCCAGCAGCGGGGGACAGACGTTCACTGAAGCTTTCTTT. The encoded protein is CASSGGQTFTEAFF. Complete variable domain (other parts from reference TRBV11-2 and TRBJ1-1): EAGVAQSPRYKIIEKRQSVAFWCNPISGHATLYWYQQILGQGPKLLIQFQNNGVVDDSQLPKDRFSAERLKGVDSTLKIQPAKLEDSAVYLCASSGGQTFTEAFFGQGTRLTVV.

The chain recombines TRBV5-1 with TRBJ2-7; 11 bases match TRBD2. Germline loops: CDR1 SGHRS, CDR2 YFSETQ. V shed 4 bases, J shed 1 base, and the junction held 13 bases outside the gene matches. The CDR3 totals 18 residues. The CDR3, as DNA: TGCGCCAGCAGCCCCTTCCTTAGCGGGGGGGCCTTTTCCTACGAGCAGTACTTC. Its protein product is CASSPFLSGGAFSYEQYF.

CDR3 protein: CASSWGAGGLNEQFF. In nucleotides, the CDR3 is TGTGCCAGCAGCTGGGGAGCGGGGGGGCTCAATGAGCAGTTCTTC. V and J are TRBV7-2 and TRBJ2-1; 10 bases map to TRBD2. V gave up 4 bases and J gave up 6 bases; unmatched junction bases: 6. The CDR3 is 15 amino acids. CDR1 SGHTA and CDR2 FQGNSA come from the germline V gene.

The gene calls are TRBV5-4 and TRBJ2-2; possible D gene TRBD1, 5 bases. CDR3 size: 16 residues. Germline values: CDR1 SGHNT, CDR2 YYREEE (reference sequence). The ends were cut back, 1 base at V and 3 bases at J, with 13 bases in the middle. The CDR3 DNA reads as TGTGCCAGCAGCTTGATGGGTGGGGCCTACACCGGGGAGCTGTTTTTT. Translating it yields CASSLMGGAYTGELFF. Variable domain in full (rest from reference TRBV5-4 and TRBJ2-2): ETGVTQSPTHLIKTRGQQVTLRCSSQSGHNTVSWYQQALGQGPQFIFQYYREEENGRGNFPPRFSGLQFPNYSSELNVNALELDDSALYLCASSLMGGAYTGELFFGEGSRLTVL.

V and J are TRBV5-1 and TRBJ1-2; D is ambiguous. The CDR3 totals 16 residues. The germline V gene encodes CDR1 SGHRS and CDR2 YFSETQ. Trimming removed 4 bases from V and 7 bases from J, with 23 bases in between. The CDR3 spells CASSDQITRLRSGYTF. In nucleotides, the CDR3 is TGCGCCAGCAGCGACCAAATAACCCGTCTCCGGAGTGGCTACACCTTC.

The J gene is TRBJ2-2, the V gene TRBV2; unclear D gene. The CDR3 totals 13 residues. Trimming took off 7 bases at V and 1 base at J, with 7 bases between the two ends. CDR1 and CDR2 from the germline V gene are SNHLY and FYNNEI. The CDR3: CASIYGNTGELFF. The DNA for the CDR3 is TGTGCCAGCATCTACGGGAACACCGGGGAGCTGTTTTTT.

In nucleotides, the CDR3 is TGTGCCAGTAGTCCGCGACAGGGGGCGCGACCTCGCCCGATAGCCGGGGAGCTGTTTTTT. It yields the protein CASSPRQGARPRPIAGELFF. The chain carries TRBV19 and TRBJ2-2, with 10 bases aligning to TRBD1. The CDR3 runs to 20 residues. J gave up 6 bases and V 5 bases, and 21 bases lay outside the gene matches. Germline V lookup: CDR1 LNHDA, CDR2 SQIVND (reference sequence).

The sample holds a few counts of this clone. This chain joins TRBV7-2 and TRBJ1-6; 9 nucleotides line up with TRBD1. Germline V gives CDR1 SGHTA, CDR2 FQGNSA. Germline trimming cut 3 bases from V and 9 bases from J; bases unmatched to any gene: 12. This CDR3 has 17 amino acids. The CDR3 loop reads CASSFRGWDRAFSPLHF. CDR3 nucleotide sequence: TGTGCCAGCAGCTTTCGGGGGTGGGACAGGGCATTTTCACCCCTCCACTTT.

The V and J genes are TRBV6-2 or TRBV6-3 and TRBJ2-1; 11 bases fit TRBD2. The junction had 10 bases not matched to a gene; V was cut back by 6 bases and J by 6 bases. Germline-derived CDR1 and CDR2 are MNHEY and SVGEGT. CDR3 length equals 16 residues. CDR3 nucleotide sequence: TGTGCCAGCAGCTTCGCCCTAGCGGGGGGCCGCAATGAGCAGTTCTTC. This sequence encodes CASSFALAGGRNEQFF.

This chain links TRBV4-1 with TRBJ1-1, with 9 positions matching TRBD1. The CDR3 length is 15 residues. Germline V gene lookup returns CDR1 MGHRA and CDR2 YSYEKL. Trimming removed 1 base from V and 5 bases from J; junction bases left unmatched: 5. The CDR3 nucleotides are TGCGCCAGCAGCCAAGGCTACAGGGGGCGAACTGAAGCTTTCTTT. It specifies CASSQGYRGRTEAFF.

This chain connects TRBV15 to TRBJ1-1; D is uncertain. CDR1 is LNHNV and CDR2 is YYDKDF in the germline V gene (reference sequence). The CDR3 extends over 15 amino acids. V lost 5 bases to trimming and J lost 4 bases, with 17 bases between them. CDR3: CATSPLRVEGTEAFF. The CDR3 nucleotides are TGTGCCACCAGCCCGCTGCGAGTTGAGGGCACTGAAGCTTTCTTT.

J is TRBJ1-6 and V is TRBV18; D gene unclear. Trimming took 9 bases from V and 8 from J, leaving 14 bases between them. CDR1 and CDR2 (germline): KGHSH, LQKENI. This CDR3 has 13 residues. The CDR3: CASSWKRDSPLHF. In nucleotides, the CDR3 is TGTGCCAGTAGTTGGAAACGGGATTCACCCCTCCACTTT.

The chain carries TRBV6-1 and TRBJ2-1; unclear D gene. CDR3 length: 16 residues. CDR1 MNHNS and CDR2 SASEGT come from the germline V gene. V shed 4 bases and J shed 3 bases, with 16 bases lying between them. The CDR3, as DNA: TGTGCCAGCAGTGCACGCGAGATTGGAGACTACAATGAGCAGTTCTTC. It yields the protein CASSAREIGDYNEQFF.

CDR3 nucleotides: TGCGCCAGCAGCATCCAGGGAAACAGCGAAAAACTGTTTTTT. As protein: CASSIQGNSEKLFF. The rearrangement joins TRBV5-1 to TRBJ1-4; the D gene is possibly TRBD1 (5 bases). Looked up from germline, CDR1 is SGHRS and CDR2 is YFSETQ. This CDR3 contains 14 residues. V was clipped by 4 bases and J by 8 bases, with 15 bases between them.

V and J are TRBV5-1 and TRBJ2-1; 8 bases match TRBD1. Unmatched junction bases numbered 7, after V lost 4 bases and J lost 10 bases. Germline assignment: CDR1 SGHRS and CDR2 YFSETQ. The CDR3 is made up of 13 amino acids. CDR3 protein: CASSSDRGGEQFF. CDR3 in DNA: TGCGCCAGCAGCAGTGACAGGGGAGGAGAGCAGTTCTTC.

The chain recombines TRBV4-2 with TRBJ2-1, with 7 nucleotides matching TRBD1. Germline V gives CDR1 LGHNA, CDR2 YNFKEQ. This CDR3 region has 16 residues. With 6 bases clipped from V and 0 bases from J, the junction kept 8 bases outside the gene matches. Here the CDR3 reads CASSPGPGGSYNEQFF. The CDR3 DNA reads TGTGCCAGCAGTCCCGGGCCAGGGGGCTCCTACAATGAGCAGTTCTTC.

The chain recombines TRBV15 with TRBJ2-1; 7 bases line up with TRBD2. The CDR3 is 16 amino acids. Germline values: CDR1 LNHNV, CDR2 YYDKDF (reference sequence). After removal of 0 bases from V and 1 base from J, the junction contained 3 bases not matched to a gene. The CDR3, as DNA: TGTGCCACCAGCAGAGATAAAGCGGGGTCCTACAATGAGCAGTTCTTC. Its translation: CATSRDKAGSYNEQFF.

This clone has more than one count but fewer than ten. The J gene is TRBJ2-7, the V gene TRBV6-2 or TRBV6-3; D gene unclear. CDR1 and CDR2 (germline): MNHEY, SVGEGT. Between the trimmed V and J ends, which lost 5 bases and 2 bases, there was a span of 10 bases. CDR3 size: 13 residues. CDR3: CASSIQATYEQYF. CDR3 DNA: TGTGCCAGCAGTATTCAGGCTACCTACGAGCAGTACTTC.